The entry below describes one TCR beta chain. Its specificity is not known. This sample was included in a study of early T cells in non-severe SARS-CoV-2 infection. Germline V CDR1 and CDR2: MDHEN, SYDVKM. The CDR3 is 12 amino acids. V was clipped by 7 bases and J by 6 bases, with 11 bases between them. Regarding the study as a whole: Matching results from VDJdb favored anti-spike CD8 responses, leaving private and CD4 specificities undetected.

Via MiXCR, TCRdb re-called the 5' RACE reads, giving one row per CDR3 protein. The sample lists about 110,000 distinct CDR3 sequences; 9.5% to 13% were seen once. The chain employs TRBV28 and TRBJ2-3; D perhaps matches TRBD1 (5 bases). The sequenced sample consisted of whole blood. The TCR originated in an adult who was a healthcare worker with PCR-confirmed SARS-CoV-2 infection or an uninfected control (not recorded which). CDR3 region: CASTSGPDTQYF. CDR3 sequence (DNA): TGTGCCAGCACCTCAGGGCCCGATACGCAGTATTTT. Drawing the rest from reference TRBV28 and TRBJ2-3, the complete variable domain is DVKVTQSSRYLVKRTGEKVFLECVQDMDHENMFWYRQDPGLGLRLIYFSYDVKMKEKGDIPEGYSVSREKKERFSLILESASTNQTSMYLCASTSGPDTQYFGPGTRLTVL.